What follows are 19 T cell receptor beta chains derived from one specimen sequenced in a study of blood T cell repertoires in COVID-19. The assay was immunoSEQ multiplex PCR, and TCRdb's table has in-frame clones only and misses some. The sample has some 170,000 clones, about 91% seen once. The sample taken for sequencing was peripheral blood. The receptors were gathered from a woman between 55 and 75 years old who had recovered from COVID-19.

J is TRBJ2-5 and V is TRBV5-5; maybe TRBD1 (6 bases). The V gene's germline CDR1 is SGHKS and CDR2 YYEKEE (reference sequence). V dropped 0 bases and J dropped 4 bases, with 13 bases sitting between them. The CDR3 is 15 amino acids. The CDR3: CASSLEGVGGETQYF. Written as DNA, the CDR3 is TGTGCCAGCAGCTTGGAGGGGGTTGGAGGAGAGACCCAGTACTTC.

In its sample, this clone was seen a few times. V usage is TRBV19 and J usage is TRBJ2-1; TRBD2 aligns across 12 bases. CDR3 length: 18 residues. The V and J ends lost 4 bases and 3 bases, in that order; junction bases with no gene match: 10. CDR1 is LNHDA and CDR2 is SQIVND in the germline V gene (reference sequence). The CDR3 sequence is CASSTRRLAGDSYNEQFF. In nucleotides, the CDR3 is TGTGCCAGTAGTACCCGCCGACTAGCGGGGGATAGCTACAATGAGCAGTTCTTC.

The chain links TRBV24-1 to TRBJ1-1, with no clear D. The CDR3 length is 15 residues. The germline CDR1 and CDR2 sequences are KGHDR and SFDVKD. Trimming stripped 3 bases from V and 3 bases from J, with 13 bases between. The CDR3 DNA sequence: TGTGCCACCAGTGATAGTACGACTTTCGACACTGAAGCTTTCTTT. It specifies CATSDSTTFDTEAFF.

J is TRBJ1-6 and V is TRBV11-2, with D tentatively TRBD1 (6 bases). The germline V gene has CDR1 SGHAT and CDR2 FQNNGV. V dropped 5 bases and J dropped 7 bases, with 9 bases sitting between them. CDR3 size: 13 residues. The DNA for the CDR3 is TGTGCCAGCAGCGAGGACAGAAATTCACCCCTCCACTTT. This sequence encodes CASSEDRNSPLHF. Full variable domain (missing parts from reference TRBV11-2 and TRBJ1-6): EAGVAQSPRYKIIEKRQSVAFWCNPISGHATLYWYQQILGQGPKLLIQFQNNGVVDDSQLPKDRFSAERLKGVDSTLKIQPAKLEDSAVYLCASSEDRNSPLHFGNGTRLTVT.

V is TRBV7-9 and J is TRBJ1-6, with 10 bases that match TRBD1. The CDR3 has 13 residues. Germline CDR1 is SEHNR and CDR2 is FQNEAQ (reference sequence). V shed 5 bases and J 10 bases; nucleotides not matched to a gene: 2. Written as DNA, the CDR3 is TGTGCCAGCAGCGGACAGGGGGGGTCACCCCTCCACTTT. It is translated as CASSGQGGSPLHF.

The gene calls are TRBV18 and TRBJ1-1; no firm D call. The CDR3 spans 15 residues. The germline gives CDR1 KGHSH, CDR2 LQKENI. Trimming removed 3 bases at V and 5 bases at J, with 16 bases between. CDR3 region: CASSPTEGGRTEAFF. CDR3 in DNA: TGTGCCAGCTCACCCACCGAAGGAGGGAGGACTGAAGCTTTCTTT. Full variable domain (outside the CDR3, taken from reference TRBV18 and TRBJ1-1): NAGVMQNPRHLVRRRGQEARLRCSPMKGHSHVYWYRQLPEEGLKFMVYLQKENIIDESGMPKERFSAEFPKEGPSILRIQQVVRGDSAAYFCASSPTEGGRTEAFFGQGTRLTVV.

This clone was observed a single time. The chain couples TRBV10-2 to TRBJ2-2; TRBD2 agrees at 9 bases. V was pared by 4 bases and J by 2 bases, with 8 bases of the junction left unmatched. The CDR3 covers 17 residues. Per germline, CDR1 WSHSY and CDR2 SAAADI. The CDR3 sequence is CASSAPRLADNTGELFF. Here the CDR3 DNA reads TGCGCCAGCAGTGCCCCGCGACTAGCGGACAACACCGGGGAGCTGTTTTTT.

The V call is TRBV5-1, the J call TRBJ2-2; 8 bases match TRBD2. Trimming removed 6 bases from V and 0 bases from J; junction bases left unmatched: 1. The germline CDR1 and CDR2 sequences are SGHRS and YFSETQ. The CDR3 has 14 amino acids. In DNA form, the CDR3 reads TGCGCCAGCAACGGGGGGGCGAACACCGGGGAGCTGTTTTTT. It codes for CASNGGANTGELFF.

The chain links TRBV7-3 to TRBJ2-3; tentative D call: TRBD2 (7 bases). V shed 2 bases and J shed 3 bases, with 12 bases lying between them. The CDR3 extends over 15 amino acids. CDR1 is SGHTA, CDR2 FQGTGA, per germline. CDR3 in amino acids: CASSLVGGQTDTQYF. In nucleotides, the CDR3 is TGTGCCAGCAGCTTAGTGGGGGGGCAGACAGATACGCAGTATTTT.

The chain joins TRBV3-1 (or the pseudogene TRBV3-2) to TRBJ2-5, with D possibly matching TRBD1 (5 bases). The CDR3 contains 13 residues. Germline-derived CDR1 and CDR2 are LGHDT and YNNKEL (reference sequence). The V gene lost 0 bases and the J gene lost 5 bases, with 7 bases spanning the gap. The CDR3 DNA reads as TGTGCCAGCAGCCAAGAACAGGTTGAGACCCAGTACTTC. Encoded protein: CASSQEQVETQYF.

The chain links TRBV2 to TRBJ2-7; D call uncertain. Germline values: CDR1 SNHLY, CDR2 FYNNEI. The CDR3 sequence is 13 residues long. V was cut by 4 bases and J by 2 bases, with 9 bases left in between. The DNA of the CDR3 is TGTGCCAGCAGTGTTCTCCGAGCCTACGAGCAGTACTTC. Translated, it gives CASSVLRAYEQYF.

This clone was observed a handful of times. CDR3 DNA sequence: TGCAGCGTTGATTGGGGGACAAACACCGGGGAGCTGTTTTTT. Protein: CSVDWGTNTGELFF. V and J are TRBV29-1 and TRBJ2-2; a possible D gene is TRBD1 (6 bases). The CDR3 is 14 residues long. Germline values: CDR1 SQVTM, CDR2 ANQGSEA. Trimming took 3 bases from V and 2 from J, leaving 10 bases between them.

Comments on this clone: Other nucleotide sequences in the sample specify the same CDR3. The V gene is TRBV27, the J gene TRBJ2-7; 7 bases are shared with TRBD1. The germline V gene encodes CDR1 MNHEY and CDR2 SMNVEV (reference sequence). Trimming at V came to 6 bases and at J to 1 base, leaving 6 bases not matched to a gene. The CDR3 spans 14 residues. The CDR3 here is CASSLQGSSYEQYF. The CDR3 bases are TGTGCCAGCAGCCTACAGGGGTCATCCTACGAGCAGTACTTC.

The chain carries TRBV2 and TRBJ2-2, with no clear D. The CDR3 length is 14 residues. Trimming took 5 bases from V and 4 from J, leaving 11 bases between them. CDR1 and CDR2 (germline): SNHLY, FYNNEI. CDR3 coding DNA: TGTGCCAGCAGTCCTACAGTCGCCACCGGGGAGCTGTTTTTT. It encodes CASSPTVATGELFF.

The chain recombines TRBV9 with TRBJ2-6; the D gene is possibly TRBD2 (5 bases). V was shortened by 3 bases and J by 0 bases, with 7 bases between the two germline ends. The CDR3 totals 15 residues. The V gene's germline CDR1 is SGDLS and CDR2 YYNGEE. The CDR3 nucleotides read TGTGCCAGCAGCGCGGGAAACTCTGGGGCCAACGTCCTGACTTTC. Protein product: CASSAGNSGANVLTF.

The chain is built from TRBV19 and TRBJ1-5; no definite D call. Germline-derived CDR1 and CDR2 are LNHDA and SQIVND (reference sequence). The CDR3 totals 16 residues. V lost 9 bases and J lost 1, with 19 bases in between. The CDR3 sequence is CASETPPRGSNQPQHF. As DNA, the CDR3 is TGTGCCAGCGAAACCCCCCCCCGAGGGAGCAATCAGCCCCAGCATTTT.

In nucleotides, the CDR3 is TGTGCCAGCAGTTTACGGGACTCCTACGAGCAGTACTTC. Protein: CASSLRDSYEQYF. The rearrangement links TRBV12-3 or TRBV12-4 to TRBJ2-7; weak D call: TRBD2 (5 bases). The CDR3 covers 13 residues. V gave up 2 bases and J gave up 0 bases, with 5 bases separating them.

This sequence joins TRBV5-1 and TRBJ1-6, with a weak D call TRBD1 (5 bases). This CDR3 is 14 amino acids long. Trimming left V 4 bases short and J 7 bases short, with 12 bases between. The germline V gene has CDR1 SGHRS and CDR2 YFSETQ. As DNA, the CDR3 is TGCGCCAGCAGCCCCGGGGGTGTGAATTCACCCCTCCACTTT. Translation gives CASSPGGVNSPLHF.

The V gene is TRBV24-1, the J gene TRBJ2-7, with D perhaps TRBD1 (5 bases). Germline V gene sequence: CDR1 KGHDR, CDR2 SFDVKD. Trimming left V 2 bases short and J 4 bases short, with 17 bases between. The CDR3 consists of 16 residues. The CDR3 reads CATSDYSAGLNYEQYF. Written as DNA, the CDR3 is TGTGCCACCAGTGATTACTCGGCAGGGTTGAATTACGAGCAGTACTTC.